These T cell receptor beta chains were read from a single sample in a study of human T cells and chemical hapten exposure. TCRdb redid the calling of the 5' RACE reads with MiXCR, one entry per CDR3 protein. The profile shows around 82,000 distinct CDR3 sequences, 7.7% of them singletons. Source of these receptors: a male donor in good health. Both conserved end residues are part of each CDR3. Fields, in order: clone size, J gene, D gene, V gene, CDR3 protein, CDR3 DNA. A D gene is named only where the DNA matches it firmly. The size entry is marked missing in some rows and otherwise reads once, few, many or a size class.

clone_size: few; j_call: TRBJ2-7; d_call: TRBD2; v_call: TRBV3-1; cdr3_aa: CASSPNSGSSYF; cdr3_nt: TGTGCCAGCAGCCCTAATAGCGGGAGTTCGTACTTC
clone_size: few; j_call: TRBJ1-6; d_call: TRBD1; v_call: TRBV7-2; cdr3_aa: CASSLSGGGSPLHF; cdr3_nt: TGTGCCAGCAGCTTGTCAGGGGGCGGTTCACCCCTCCACTTT
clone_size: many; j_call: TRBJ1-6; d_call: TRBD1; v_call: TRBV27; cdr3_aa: CASSFGQGLGNSPLHF; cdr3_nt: TGTGCCAGCAGTTTCGGACAGGGACTCGGTAATTCACCCCTCCACTTT
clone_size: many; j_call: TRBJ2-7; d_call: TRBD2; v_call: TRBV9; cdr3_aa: CASSSGGGWDYEQYF; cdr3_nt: TGTGCCAGCAGCTCGGGGGGGGGCTGGGACTACGAGCAGTACTTC
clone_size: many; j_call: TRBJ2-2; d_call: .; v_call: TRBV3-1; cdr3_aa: CASSPAGDTGELFF; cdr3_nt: TGTGCCAGCAGCCCAGCCGGGGACACCGGGGAGCTGTTTTTT
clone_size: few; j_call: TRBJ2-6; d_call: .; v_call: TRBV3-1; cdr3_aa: CASSQASGNSGANVLTF; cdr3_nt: TGTGCCAGCAGCCAAGCATCGGGGAACTCTGGGGCCAACGTCCTGACTTTC
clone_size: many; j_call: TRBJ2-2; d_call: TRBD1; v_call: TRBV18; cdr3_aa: CASSPPGQGYTGELFF; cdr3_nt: TGTGCCAGCTCACCGCCGGGACAGGGGTACACCGGGGAGCTGTTTTTT
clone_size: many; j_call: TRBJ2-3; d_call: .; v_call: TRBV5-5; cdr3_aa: CASSFTFTDTQYF; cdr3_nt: TGTGCCAGCAGCTTCACATTTACAGATACGCAGTATTTT
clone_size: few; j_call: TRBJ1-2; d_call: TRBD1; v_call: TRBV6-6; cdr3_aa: CASSYSTKRGQGYGYTF; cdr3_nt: TGTGCCAGCAGTTACTCGACGAAGAGGGGACAGGGCTATGGCTACACCTTC
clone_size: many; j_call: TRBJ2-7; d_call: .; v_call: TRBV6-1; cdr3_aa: CASSEGSYEQYF; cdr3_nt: TGTGCCAGCAGTGAAGGGTCCTACGAGCAGTACTTC
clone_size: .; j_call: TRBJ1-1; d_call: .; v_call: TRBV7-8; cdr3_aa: CASSLVGGPTPTEAFF; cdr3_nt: TGTGCCAGCAGCTTGGTGGGGGGTCCGACTCCCACTGAAGCTTTCTTT
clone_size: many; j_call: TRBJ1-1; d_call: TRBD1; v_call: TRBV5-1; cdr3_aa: CASSGTAINTEAFF; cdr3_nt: TGCGCCAGCAGCGGGACAGCAATCAACACTGAAGCTTTCTTT
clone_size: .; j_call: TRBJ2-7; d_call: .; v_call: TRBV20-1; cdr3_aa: CSARVQGYEQYF; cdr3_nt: TGCAGTGCTAGAGTCCAGGGGTACGAGCAGTACTTC
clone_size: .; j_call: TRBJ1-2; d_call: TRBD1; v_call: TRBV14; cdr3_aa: CASSLAGGYGGYTF; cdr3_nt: TGTGCCAGCAGCCTTGCAGGGGGGTATGGCGGCTACACCTTC
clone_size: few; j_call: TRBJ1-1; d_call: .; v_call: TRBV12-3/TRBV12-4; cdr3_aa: CASSLAGSLNTEAFF; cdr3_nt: TGTGCCAGCAGTTTAGCAGGGAGTCTGAACACTGAAGCTTTCTTT
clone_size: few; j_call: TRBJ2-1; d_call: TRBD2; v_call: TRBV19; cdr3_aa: CASSTSGSGSEQFF; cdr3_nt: TGTGCCAGTAGCACTAGCGGGAGCGGTAGTGAGCAGTTCTTC
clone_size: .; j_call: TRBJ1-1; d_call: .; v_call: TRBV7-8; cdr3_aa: CASSLRMNTEAFF; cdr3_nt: TGTGCCAGCAGCTTACGAATGAACACTGAAGCTTTCTTT
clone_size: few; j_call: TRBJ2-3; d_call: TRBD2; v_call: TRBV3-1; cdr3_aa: CASILSGASTDTQYF; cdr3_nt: TGTGCCAGCATCCTTAGCGGGGCCAGCACAGATACGCAGTATTTT
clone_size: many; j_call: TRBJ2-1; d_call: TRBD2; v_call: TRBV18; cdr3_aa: CASSPMVAGYNEQFF; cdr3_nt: TGTGCCAGCTCACCAATGGTAGCGGGGTACAATGAGCAGTTCTTC
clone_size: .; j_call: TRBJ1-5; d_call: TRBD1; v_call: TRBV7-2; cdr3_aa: CASSDRTINQPQHF; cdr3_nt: TGTGCCAGCTCGGACAGGACGATCAATCAGCCCCAGCATTTT
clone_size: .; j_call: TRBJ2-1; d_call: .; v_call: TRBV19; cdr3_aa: CASSNDGTYYNEQFF; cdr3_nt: TGTGCCAGTAGTAATGACGGGACCTACTACAATGAGCAGTTCTTC
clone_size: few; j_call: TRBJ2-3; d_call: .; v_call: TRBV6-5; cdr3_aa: CASSYFGVTDTQYF; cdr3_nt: TGTGCCAGCAGTTACTTCGGCGTCACAGATACGCAGTATTTT
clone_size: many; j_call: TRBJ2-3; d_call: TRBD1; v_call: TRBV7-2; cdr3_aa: CASSLEGGGASTDTQYF; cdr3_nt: TGTGCCAGCAGCTTAGAAGGGGGCGGAGCTAGCACAGATACGCAGTATTTT
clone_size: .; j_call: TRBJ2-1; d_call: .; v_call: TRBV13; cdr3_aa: CASSHGTETNEQFF; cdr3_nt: TGTGCCAGCAGCCACGGGACGGAGACCAATGAGCAGTTCTTC
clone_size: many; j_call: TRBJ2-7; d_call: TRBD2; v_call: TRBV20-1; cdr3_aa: CSASLAGSYEQYF; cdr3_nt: TGCAGTGCTAGCTTAGCGGGGTCCTACGAGCAGTACTTC
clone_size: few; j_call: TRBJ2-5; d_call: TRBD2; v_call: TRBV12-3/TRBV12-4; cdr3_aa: CASSLGPTRGTSGRRETQYF; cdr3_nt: TGTGCCAGCAGTTTGGGGCCGACGAGGGGGACTAGCGGGCGAAGGGAGACCCAGTACTTC
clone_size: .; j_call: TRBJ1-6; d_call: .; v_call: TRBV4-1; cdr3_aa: CASSQDPQTGSSYNSPLHF; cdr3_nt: TGCGCCAGCAGCCAAGATCCTCAGACCGGCAGCTCCTATAATTCACCCCTCCACTTT
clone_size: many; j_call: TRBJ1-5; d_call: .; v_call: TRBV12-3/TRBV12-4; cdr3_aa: CASSFRTSNQPQHF; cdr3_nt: TGTGCCAGCAGTTTTCGAACTAGCAATCAGCCCCAGCATTTT
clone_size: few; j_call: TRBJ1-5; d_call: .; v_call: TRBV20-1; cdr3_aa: CSARSRGGNSNQPQHF; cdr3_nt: TGCAGTGCTAGATCGAGGGGGGGCAATAGCAATCAGCCCCAGCATTTT